The 13 T cell receptor beta chains in this list originate from one sample, sequenced in a study of CD8 T cells in ankylosing spondylitis (dated 2017 in TCRdb). Receptor libraries were prepared by 5' RACE. Sequencing took place on an Illumina HiSeq 2500. The public sequencing data were trimmed at Q25 with fastp and processed into clonotypes with MiXCR by TCRdb, which kept only in-frame beta chains. CDR3 protein sequences are deduplicated, and each keeps its most common genes and DNA. The sample yields around 130,000 distinct CDR3 sequences; approximately 15% were counted once. The leading ten clones occupy around 3% of the sample. The sequencing input was blood, either unsorted or a sorted T cell fraction (not recorded which). Receptor source: a female donor with ankylosing spondylitis or in good health (not recorded which).

The rearrangement links TRBV5-5 to TRBJ1-4, with 8 bases lining up with TRBD1. The length of the CDR3 is 14 residues. The V gene's germline CDR1 is SGHKS and CDR2 YYEKEE (reference sequence). J gave up 7 bases and V 3 bases, and 5 bases lay outside the gene matches. The DNA for the CDR3 is TGTGCCAGCAGCTCCCAGGGGGCGCGTGAAAAACTGTTTTTT. It specifies CASSSQGAREKLFF. Supplemented by reference TRBV5-5 and TRBJ1-4, the full variable domain reads DAGVTQSPTHLIKTRGQQVTLRCSPISGHKSVSWYQQVLGQGPQFIFQYYEKEERGRGNFPDRFSARQFPNYSSELNVNALLLGDSALYLCASSSQGAREKLFFGSGTQLSVL.

This clonotype was seen repeatedly, ten times or more. The chain recombines TRBV12-3 or TRBV12-4 with TRBJ1-4, with D perhaps matching TRBD1 (5 bases). Trimming shortened V by 6 bases and J by 7 bases, and 15 bases separated the two germline ends. This CDR3 is 14 amino acids long. CDR3 region: CASSTGAQGEKLFF. CDR3 in DNA: TGTGCCAGCAGCACCGGGGCTCAGGGTGAAAAACTGTTTTTT.

In this sample, this clonotype turned up many times. The gene calls are TRBV29-1 and TRBJ2-7; TRBD2 matches at 11 bases. Germline CDR1 and CDR2: SQVTM and ANQGSEA. The V and J ends lost 5 bases and 2 bases, in that order; junction bases with no gene match: 5. The CDR3 is 14 amino acids. The CDR3 here is CSVIKTSGTYEQYF. DNA of the CDR3: TGCAGCGTTATAAAGACTAGCGGGACCTACGAGCAGTACTTC.

There are many counts of this clonotype. This chain uses TRBV29-1 with TRBJ2-3; no definite D call. CDR1 and CDR2 (germline): SQVTM, ANQGSEA. V gave up 2 bases and J gave up 1 base, with 4 bases separating them. This CDR3 region has 12 residues. DNA of the CDR3: TGCAGCGTTGAACAGGGCACAGATACGCAGTATTTT. Its translation is CSVEQGTDTQYF.

This clonotype was counted ten times or more. The J gene is TRBJ2-2, the V gene TRBV12-3 or TRBV12-4; TRBD1 matches at 7 bases. J was trimmed by 0 bases and V by 7 bases; bases with no gene match: 5. This CDR3 is 15 amino acids long. CDR3 in amino acids: CASTRQGPNTGELFF. Here the CDR3 DNA reads TGTGCCAGCACCAGACAGGGTCCGAACACCGGGGAGCTGTTTTTT.

With respect to this clonotype: A much larger clone sits a single nucleotide away, making a read error possible. This rearrangement joins TRBV6-1 to TRBJ2-2; 7 bases match TRBD2. This CDR3 has 17 amino acids. Germline-derived CDR1 and CDR2 are MNHNS and SASEGT. The CDR3 DNA sequence: TGTGCCAGCAGAACTTATGAGGTGTTAGCGGGCACCGGGGGGCTGTTTTTT. Its translation is CASRTYEVLAGTGGLFF.

The chain joins TRBV5-4 to TRBJ1-1, with 8 bases matching TRBD1. Germline V gene data show CDR1 as SGHNT and CDR2 as YYREEE (reference sequence). The CDR3 consists of 17 residues. V was clipped by 0 bases and J by 3 bases; unmatched bases: 10. Here the CDR3 DNA reads TGTGCCAGCAGCTTGGGGCAGGGGGCGCGCCTTTACACTGAAGCTTTCTTT. The encoded protein is CASSLGQGARLYTEAFF.

This clonotype was detected ten times or more. V gene TRBV4-1 combines with J gene TRBJ1-1; TRBD1 might be the D (5 bases). CDR1 is MGHRA and CDR2 is YSYEKL in the germline V gene. This CDR3 has 15 residues. Trimming stripped 1 base from V and 5 bases from J, with 14 bases between. The CDR3 nucleotides read TGCGCCAGCAGCCAAGCGGCAGGGAGGGGAACTGAAGCTTTCTTT. It is translated as CASSQAAGRGTEAFF.

The chain links TRBV5-6 to TRBJ1-1; tentatively, D is TRBD1 (6 bases). The CDR3 has 16 amino acids. V lost 4 bases to trimming and J lost 1 base, with 17 bases between them. Germline V gene data show CDR1 as SGHDT and CDR2 as YYEEEE. CDR3 amino acids: CASSGTGDTGNTEAFF. The CDR3 nucleotides are TGTGCCAGCAGCGGGACCGGGGACACGGGGAACACTGAAGCTTTCTTT.

The chain employs TRBV7-6 and TRBJ2-5; no reliable D call. CDR1 is SGHVS, CDR2 FNYEAQ, per germline. Trimming shortened V by 7 bases and J by 2 bases, and 11 bases separated the two germline ends. The CDR3 loop spans 13 amino acids. The CDR3 protein is CASTPPDQETQYF. The CDR3 DNA reads TGTGCCAGCACACCCCCAGATCAAGAGACCCAGTACTTC.

The CDR3 loop is CSASTGGSYEQYF. In nucleotides, the CDR3 is TGCAGTGCTAGTACAGGGGGCTCCTACGAGCAGTACTTC. The chain carries TRBV20-1 and TRBJ2-7, with 8 bases fitting TRBD1. Losses at the gene ends were 3 bases for V and 0 bases for J; bases not matched to a gene: 1. Germline V lookup: CDR1 DFQATT, CDR2 SNEGSKA (reference sequence). The CDR3 totals 13 residues.

This clonotype showed up just a few times. The V and J genes are TRBV5-1 and TRBJ2-1; the D is unclear. V shed 4 bases and J shed 6 bases, with 17 bases lying between them. CDR3 length equals 15 residues. In germline, CDR1 is SGHRS, CDR2 YFSETQ. The CDR3 coding sequence is TGCGCCAGCAGCCCCCAGTCTGTTCCAGGCAATGAGCAGTTCTTC. This gives the protein CASSPQSVPGNEQFF. The full variable domain, in which reference TRBV5-1 and TRBJ2-1 provide the parts outside the CDR3, is KAGVTQTPRYLIKTRGQQVTLSCSPISGHRSVSWYQQTPGQGLQFLFEYFSETQRNKGNFPGRFSGRQFSNSRSEMNVSTLELGDSALYLCASSPQSVPGNEQFFGPGTRLTVL.

The sample holds a few counts of this clonotype. The chain combines TRBV10-3 with TRBJ2-1; 10 nucleotides align to TRBD1. In germline, CDR1 is ENHRY, CDR2 SYGVKD. Losses at the gene ends were 5 bases for V and 5 bases for J; bases not matched to a gene: 6. The CDR3 extends over 15 amino acids. As DNA, the CDR3 is TGTGCCATCAGTCCCGGGACAGGGGTCCACAATGAGCAGTTCTTC. Translation gives CAISPGTGVHNEQFF.